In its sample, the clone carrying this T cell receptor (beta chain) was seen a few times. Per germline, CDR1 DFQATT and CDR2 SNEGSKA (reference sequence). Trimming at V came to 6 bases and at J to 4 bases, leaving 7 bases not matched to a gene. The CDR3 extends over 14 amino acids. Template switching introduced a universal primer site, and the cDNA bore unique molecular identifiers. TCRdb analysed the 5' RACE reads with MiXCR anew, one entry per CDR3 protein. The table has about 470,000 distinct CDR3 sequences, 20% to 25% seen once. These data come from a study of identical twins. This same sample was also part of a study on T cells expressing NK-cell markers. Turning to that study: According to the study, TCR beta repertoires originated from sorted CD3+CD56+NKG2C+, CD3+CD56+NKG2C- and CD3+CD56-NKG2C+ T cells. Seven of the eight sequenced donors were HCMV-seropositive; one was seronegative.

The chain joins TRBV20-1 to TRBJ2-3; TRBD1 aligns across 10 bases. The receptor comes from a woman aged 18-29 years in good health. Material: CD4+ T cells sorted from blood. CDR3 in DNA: TGCAGTGCCAGATGGGACAGGGGACCAGATACGCAGTATTTT. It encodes CSARWDRGPDTQYF.